This TCR beta chain was recovered during a study of CD8+CD57+ T cells in acquired aplastic anemia. The wider study: Sorted CD4+ and CD8+ cells yielded DNA averaging around 3.5 ug. Whole-study results and caveats: Sharing between patients and controls was observed for around 27 CD8+ CDR3 sequences. Patients were compared with controls for CD8+ Simpson's diversity, and no significant difference emerged.

Genomic DNA, serving as template, underwent TCR beta VDJ and CDR3 profiling. TCRdb called the reads again in MiXCR, with one record for every CDR3 protein. Seen here are around 200,000 distinct CDR3 sequences, around 47% observed once, and the top ten hold 8% to 10%. Selection for sequencing was limited to patients who had shown CD8+CD57+ cell expansion by flow cytometry. Patients had not yet gotten any therapy when their blood was taken for sampling. Ten or more counts support this clonotype. The antigen is unknown. This CDR3 region has 11 residues. Germline CDR1 LGHDT, CDR2 YNNKEL (reference sequence). Trimming removed 1 base at V and 10 bases at J, with 7 bases between.

The clonotype originates from a human donor with aplastic anemia. The V and J genes are TRBV3-1 and TRBJ1-1; possible D gene TRBD1, 5 bases. Material for sequencing was sorted CD4+, CD8+, or CD8+CD57+ T cells (not recorded which) from PBMCs. The CDR3 protein is CASSQAGGAFF. The CDR3 DNA sequence: TGTGCCAGCAGCCAAGCGGGGGGAGCTTTCTTT.